This T cell receptor (beta chain) was profiled in a study of T cells in Graves' hyperthyroidism and ophthalmopathy. General observations from the study: In validation, the model predicted ophthalmopathy. These predictions came a median about 6.2 months before onset. Peripheral blood also featured most of the thyroid clonotypes expanded above 0.001. Classification by a 13 V-J model distinguished ophthalmopathy from stable hyperthyroidism.

From RNA transcripts, TCR beta CDR3 regions were amplified. Primed by the HTBI set, a first-round RT-PCR was run on the TCR CDR3. TCRdb reanalysed the multiplex PCR reads using MiXCR and keeps one entry per CDR3 protein. The sample includes roughly 630,000 distinct CDR3 sequences, about 15% of them seen just once. The hyperthyroidism was newly diagnosed and had lasted under 2 months; the patients were aged 18 to 65. With regard to this clonotype: The antigen is undetermined. A read error may explain this, as a much larger clone is one base away.

The clonotype originates from a woman between 25 and 40 years old with Graves' hyperthyroidism. Sequencing was performed on blood.

CDR3 sequence (DNA): TGCAGTGCCCACCGTAGCGGAACTAGCACAGATACGCAGTATTTT. Translated: CSAHRSGTSTDTQYF. The chain links TRBV20-1 to TRBJ2-3; tentatively, D is TRBD2 (6 bases). V lost 6 bases to trimming and J lost 0 bases, with 16 bases between them. The germline gives CDR1 DFQATT, CDR2 SNEGSKA (reference sequence). The CDR3 consists of 15 residues.